This is a list of T cell receptor beta chains from one sample in a study of blood T cell repertoires in COVID-19. Sequenced by immunoSEQ multiplex PCR; TCRdb stores in-frame clones only, minus some. The sample has tens of thousands of clones, 86% seen once. The sample taken for sequencing was peripheral blood. These receptor sequences come from a man aged 45-60 years with active or convalescent COVID-19. Both conserved end residues are part of each CDR3. A D gene is named only where the DNA matches it firmly. Some rows mark clone size as missing; the rest say once, few, many or name a class of expanded clone.

clone size,J gene,V gene,D gene,CDR3 protein,CDR3 DNA
.,TRBJ1-1,TRBV19,TRBD1,CASSITGVKHTEAFF,TGTGCCAGTAGTATCACAGGGGTGAAGCACACTGAAGCTTTCTTT
.,TRBJ1-2,TRBV2,TRBD1,CASSGGQGYGYTF,TGTGCCAGCAGCGGGGGACAGGGCTATGGCTACACCTTC
once,TRBJ2-3,TRBV19,.,CASCQRSTDTQYF,TGTGCCAGTTGCCAGCGGAGCACAGATACGCAGTATTTT
once,TRBJ1-5,TRBV12-5,.,CASGLEAGLQPQHF,TGTGCTAGTGGTTTGGAGGCAGGGCTTCAGCCCCAGCATTTT
once,TRBJ2-2,TRBV14,.,CASSQGDGTWQFHYTGELFF,TGTGCCAGCAGCCAAGGGGACGGGACATGGCAATTTCATTACACCGGGGAGCTGTTTTTT
.,TRBJ1-6,TRBV18,.,CASSRAPGGYNSPLHF,TGTGCCAGCTCCAGAGCCCCGGGGGGATATAATTCACCCCTCCACTTT
few,TRBJ2-1,TRBV2,TRBD1,CASSKGQVYNEQFF,TGTGCCAGCAGTAAGGGACAGGTTTACAATGAGCAGTTCTTC
.,TRBJ2-1,TRBV6-6,.,CASSYRGGVRNEQFF,TGTGCCAGCAGTTACAGGGGGGGCGTAAGGAATGAGCAGTTCTTC
.,TRBJ2-7,TRBV5-4,TRBD2,CASSPEPLAGGTYEQYF,TGTGCCAGCAGCCCAGAACCACTAGCGGGTGGGACCTACGAGCAGTACTTC
.,TRBJ1-6,TRBV6-2/TRBV6-3,TRBD1,CASSPRTGGDNSPLHF,TGTGCCAGCAGCCCCAGAACAGGGGGCGATAATTCACCCCTCCACTTT
.,TRBJ1-6,TRBV24-1,.,CATSAGNGDSPLHF,TGTGCCACCAGTGCTGGGAACGGGGATTCACCCCTCCACTTT
.,TRBJ1-6,TRBV6-2/TRBV6-3,.,CASSYSTMSPTGPLHF,TGTGCCAGCAGTTACTCGACTATGTCCCCGACGGGGCCCCTCCACTTT
.,TRBJ2-5,TRBV20-1,TRBD1,CSASTTGGYEETQYF,TGCAGTGCAAGTACGACAGGGGGCTACGAAGAGACCCAGTACTTC
.,TRBJ2-5,TRBV9,TRBD1,CASSVSEGGFETQYF,TGTGCCAGCAGCGTCTCAGAAGGGGGCTTCGAGACCCAGTACTTC
.,TRBJ2-7,TRBV6-5,TRBD2,CATKREAFYEQYF,TGTGCCACCAAACGGGAGGCCTTCTACGAGCAGTACTTC